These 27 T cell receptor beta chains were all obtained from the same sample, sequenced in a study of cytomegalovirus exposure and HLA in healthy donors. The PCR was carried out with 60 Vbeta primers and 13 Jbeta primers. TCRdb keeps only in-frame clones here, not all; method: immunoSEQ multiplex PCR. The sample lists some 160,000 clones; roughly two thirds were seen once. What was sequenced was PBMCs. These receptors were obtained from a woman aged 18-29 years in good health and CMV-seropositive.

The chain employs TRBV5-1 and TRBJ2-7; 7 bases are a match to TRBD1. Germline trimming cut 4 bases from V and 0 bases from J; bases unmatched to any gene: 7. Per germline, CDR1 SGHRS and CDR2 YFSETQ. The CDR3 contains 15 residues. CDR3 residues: CASSIPRTGSYEQYF. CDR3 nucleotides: TGCGCCAGCAGCATACCCCGGACAGGCTCCTACGAGCAGTACTTC.

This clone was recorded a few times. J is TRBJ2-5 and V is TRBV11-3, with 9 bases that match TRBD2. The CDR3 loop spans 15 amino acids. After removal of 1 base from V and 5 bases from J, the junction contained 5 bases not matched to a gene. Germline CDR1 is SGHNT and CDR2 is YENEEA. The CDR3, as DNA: TGTGCCAGCAGCTTAGGGGCTAGCGGGGAGGAGACCCAGTACTTC. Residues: CASSLGASGEETQYF.

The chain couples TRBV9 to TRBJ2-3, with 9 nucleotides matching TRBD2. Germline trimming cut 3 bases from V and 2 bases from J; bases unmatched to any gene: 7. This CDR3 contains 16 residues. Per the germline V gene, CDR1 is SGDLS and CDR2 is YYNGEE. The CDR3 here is CASSEISGGFTDTQYF. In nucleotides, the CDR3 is TGTGCCAGCAGCGAAATTAGCGGGGGATTCACAGATACGCAGTATTTT.

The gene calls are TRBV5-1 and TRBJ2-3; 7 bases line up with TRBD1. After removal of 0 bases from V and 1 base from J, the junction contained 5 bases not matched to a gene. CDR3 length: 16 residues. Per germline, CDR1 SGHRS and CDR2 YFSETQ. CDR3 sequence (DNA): TGCGCCAGCAGCTTGGTTACAGGGGTGGGCACAGATACGCAGTATTTT. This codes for CASSLVTGVGTDTQYF.

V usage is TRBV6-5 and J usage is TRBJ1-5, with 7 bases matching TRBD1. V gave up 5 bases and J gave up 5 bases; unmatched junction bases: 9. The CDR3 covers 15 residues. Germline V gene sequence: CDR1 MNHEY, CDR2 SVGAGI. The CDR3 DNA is TGTGCCAGCAGTCGAACAGGGGCGGCGGATCAGCCCCAGCATTTT. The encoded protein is CASSRTGAADQPQHF.

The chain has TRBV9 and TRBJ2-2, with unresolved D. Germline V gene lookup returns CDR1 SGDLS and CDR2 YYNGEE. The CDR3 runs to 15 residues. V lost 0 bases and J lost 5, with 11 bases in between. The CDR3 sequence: CASSVEVLETGELFF. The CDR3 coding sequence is TGTGCCAGCAGCGTAGAGGTCCTAGAGACCGGGGAGCTGTTTTTT.

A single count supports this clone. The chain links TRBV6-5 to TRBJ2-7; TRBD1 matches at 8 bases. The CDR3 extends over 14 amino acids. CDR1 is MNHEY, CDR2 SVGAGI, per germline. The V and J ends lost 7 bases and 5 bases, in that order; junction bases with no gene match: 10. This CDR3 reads CASMSRDRYNEQYF. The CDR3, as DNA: TGTGCCAGCATGTCCCGGGACAGGTATAACGAGCAGTACTTC.

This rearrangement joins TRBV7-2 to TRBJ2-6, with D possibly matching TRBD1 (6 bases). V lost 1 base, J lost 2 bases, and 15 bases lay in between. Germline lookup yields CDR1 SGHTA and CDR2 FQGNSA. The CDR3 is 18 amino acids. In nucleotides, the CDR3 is TGTGCCAGCAGCTTAGTCCCTACTGGACAGCCTGGGGCCAACGTCCTGACTTTC. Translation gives CASSLVPTGQPGANVLTF.

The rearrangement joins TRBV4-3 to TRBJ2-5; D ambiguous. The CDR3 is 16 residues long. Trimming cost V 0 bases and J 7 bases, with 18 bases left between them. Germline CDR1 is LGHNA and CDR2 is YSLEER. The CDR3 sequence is CASSQERLDNGGTQYF. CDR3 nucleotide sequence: TGCGCCAGCAGCCAAGAGCGGCTAGATAACGGCGGGACCCAGTACTTC.

Here the CDR3 DNA reads TGTGCCAGCAGCTTACCACTAGCGGGGCTAGATAATGAGCAGTTCTTC. This gives the protein CASSLPLAGLDNEQFF. J is TRBJ2-1 and V is TRBV5-5, with TRBD2 identical over 10 bases. The CDR3 loop spans 16 amino acids. CDR1 and CDR2 from the germline V gene are SGHKS and YYEKEE (reference sequence). V lost 2 bases and J lost 7; bases outside the gene matches: 9.

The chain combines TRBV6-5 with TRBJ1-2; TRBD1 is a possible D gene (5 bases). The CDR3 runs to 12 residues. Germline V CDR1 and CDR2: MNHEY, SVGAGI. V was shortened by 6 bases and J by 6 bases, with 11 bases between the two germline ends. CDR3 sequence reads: CASSQGTNGYTF. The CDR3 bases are TGTGCCAGCAGCCAGGGTACTAATGGCTACACCTTC.

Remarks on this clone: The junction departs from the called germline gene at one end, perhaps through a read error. The CDR3 DNA sequence: TGTTCCAGCAGCCCTCCCAGGGCGACGAGCACAGATACGCAGTATTTT. It is translated as CSSSPPRATSTDTQYF. The chain couples TRBV7-9 to TRBJ2-3, with D perhaps matching TRBD1 (5 bases). Per the germline V gene, CDR1 is SEHNR and CDR2 is FQNEAQ (reference sequence). The CDR3 runs to 16 residues.

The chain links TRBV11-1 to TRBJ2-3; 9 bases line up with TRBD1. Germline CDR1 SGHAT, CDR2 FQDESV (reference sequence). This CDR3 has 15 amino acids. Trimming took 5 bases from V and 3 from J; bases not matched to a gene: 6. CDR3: CASSRTGVVTDTQYF. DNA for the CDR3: TGTGCCAGCAGCAGGACAGGGGTTGTGACAGATACGCAGTATTTT.

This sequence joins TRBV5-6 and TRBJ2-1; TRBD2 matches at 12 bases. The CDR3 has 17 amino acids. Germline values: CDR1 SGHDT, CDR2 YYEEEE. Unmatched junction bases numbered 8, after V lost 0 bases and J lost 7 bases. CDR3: CASSLEGLAGGRNEQFF. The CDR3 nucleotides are TGTGCCAGCAGCTTGGAAGGGCTAGCGGGGGGGCGTAATGAGCAGTTCTTC.

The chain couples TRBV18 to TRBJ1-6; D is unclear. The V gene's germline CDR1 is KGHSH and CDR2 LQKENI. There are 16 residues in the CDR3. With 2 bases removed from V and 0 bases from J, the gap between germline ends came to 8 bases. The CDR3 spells CASSPAISSYNSPLHF. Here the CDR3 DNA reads TGTGCCAGCTCACCAGCGATATCCTCCTATAATTCACCCCTCCACTTT.

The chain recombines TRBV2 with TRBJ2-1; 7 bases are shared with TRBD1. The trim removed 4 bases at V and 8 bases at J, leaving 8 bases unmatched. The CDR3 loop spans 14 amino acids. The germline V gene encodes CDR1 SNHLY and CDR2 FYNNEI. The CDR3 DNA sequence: TGTGCCAGCAGTGGTTTTCTCACAGGGGATGAGCAGTTCTTC. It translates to CASSGFLTGDEQFF.

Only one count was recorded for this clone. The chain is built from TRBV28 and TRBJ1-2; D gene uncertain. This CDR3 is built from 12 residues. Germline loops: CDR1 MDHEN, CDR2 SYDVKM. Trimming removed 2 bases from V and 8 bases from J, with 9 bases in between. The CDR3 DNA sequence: TGTGCCAGCAGTTTAGGAGGGCGAGGCTACACCTTC. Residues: CASSLGGRGYTF.

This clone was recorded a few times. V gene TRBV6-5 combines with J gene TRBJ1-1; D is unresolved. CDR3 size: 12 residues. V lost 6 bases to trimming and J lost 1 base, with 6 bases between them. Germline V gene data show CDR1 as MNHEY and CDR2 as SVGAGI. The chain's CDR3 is CASSPGNTEAFF. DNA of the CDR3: TGTGCCAGCAGCCCAGGGAACACTGAAGCTTTCTTT.

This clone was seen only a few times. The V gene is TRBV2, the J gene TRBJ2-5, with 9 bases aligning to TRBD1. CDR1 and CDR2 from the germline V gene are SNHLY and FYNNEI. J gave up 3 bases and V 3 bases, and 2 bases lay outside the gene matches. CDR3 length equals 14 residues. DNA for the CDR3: TGTGCCAGCAGTGATACAGGGGGCAAAGAGACCCAGTACTTC. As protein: CASSDTGGKETQYF.

CDR3 in amino acids: CASSLRGDRQGRSTEAFF. CDR3 coding DNA: TGTGCCAGCAGCTTAAGAGGGGACCGACAGGGACGGAGCACTGAAGCTTTCTTT. V and J are TRBV7-3 and TRBJ1-1; the match to TRBD1 covers 7 bases. The CDR3 loop spans 18 amino acids. V lost 1 base and J lost 4; bases outside the gene matches: 15. Germline V lookup: CDR1 SGHTA, CDR2 FQGTGA.

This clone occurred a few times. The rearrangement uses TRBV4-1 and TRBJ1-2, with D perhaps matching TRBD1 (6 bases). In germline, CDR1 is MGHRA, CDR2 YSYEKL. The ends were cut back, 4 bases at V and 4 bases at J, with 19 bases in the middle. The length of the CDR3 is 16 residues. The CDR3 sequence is CASSLLPGGNSYGYTF. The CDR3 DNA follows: TGCGCCAGCAGCCTCCTTCCGGGGGGCAATAGCTATGGCTACACCTTC.

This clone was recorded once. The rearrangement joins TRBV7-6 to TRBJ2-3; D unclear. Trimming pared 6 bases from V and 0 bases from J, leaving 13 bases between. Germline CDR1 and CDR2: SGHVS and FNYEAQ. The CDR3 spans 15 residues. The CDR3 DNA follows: TGTGCCAGCAGGCCTACAGATTACAGCACAGATACGCAGTATTTT. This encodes CASRPTDYSTDTQYF.

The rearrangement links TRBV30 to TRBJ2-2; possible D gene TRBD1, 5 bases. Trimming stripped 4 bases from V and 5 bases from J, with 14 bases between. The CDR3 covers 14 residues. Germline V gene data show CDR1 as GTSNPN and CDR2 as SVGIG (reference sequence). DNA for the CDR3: TGTGCCTGGACCCCCCAGGGCACGACCGGGGAGCTGTTTTTT. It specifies CAWTPQGTTGELFF.

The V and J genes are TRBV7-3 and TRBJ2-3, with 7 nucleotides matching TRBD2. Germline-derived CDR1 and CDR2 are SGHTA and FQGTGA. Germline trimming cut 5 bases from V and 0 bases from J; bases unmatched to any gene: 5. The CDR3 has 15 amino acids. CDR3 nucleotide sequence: TGTGCCAGCAGCCCGTTGGGGGGGAGCACAGATACGCAGTATTTT. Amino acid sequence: CASSPLGGSTDTQYF. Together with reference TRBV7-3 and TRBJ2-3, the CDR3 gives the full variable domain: GAGVSQTPSNKVTEKGKYVELRCDPISGHTALYWYRQSLGQGPEFLIYFQGTGAADDSGLPNDRFFAVRPEGSVSTLKIQRTERGDSAVYLCASSPLGGSTDTQYFGPGTRLTVL.

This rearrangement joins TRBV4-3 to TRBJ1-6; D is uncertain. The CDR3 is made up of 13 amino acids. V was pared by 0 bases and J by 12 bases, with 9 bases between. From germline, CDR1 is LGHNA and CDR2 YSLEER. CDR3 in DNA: TGCGCCAGCAGCCAAGAGCGGAGTTTACCCCTCCACTTT. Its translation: CASSQERSLPLHF.

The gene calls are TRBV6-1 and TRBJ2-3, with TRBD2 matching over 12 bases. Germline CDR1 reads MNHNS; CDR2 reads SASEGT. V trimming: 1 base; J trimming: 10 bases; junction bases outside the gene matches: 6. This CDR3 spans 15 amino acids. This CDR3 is CASSEGTSGVDAQYF. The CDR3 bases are TGTGCCAGCAGTGAAGGGACTAGCGGGGTCGACGCGCAGTATTTT.

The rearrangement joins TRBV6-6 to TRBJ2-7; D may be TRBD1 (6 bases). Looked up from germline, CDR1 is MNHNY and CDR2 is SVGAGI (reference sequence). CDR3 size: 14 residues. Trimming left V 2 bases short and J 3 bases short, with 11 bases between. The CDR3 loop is CASSYADSHYEQYF. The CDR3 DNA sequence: TGTGCCAGCAGTTACGCGGACAGCCACTACGAGCAGTACTTC.